This T cell receptor beta chain was retrieved from a study of shared clonotypes between healthy human individuals. Germline-derived CDR1 and CDR2 are SNHLY and FYNNEI. The length of the CDR3 is 17 residues. The V gene end was trimmed by 5 bases and the J gene end by 4 bases; junction bases not matched to a gene: 13. Naive-designated CD8 cells lacked CD45RO, were positively enriched for CCR7, and omitted terminally differentiated effector memory CD45RA+ cells. The protocol was immunoSEQ multiplex PCR, while the TCRdb copy is restricted to in-frame clones and leaves out a portion. The sample lists roughly 2.1 million clones, roughly 91% occurring once.

The gene calls are TRBV2 and TRBJ2-3, with 9 bases lining up with TRBD1. The sequencing input was naive CD8+ T cells from PBMCs. The receptor was isolated from a man younger than 35 in good health. Some clones in this sample may be carry-over from other donors' samples. As DNA, the CDR3 is TGTGCCAGCAGTAACACCCGGGACAGGGTTTTGGCAGATACGCAGTATTTT. It translates to CASSNTRDRVLADTQYF. Based on the CDR3 plus reference TRBV2 and TRBJ2-3, the full variable domain is EPEVTQTPSHQVTQMGQEVILRCVPISNHLYFYWYRQILGQKVEFLVSFYNNEISEKSEIFDDQFSVERPDGSNFTLKIRSTKLEDSAMYFCASSNTRDRVLADTQYFGPGTRLTVL.